A single sample gave rise to the 25 T cell receptor beta chains below, sequenced in a study of Tregs in tolerant kidney transplant recipients. Sequencing used immunoSEQ multiplex PCR; TCRdb keeps in-frame clones, though not all of them. The sample holds roughly 250,000 clones, 65% to 85% seen once. Sequencing was performed on CD4+ T cells from blood. These receptors were taken from a human donor in good health.

V and J are TRBV2 and TRBJ1-1, with no clear D. The ends were cut back, 7 bases at V and 0 bases at J, with 6 bases in the middle. Germline CDR1 SNHLY, CDR2 FYNNEI. CDR3 length: 12 amino acids. The CDR3: CASMRVNTEAFF. The CDR3 bases are TGTGCCAGCATGAGGGTGAACACTGAAGCTTTCTTT.

This clone was detected only once. The CDR3 nucleotides are TGTGCCAGTAGTATAAAGTCGGGCACTGAAGCTTTCTTT. This sequence encodes CASSIKSGTEAFF. This sequence joins TRBV19 and TRBJ1-1; D unresolved. The CDR3 is 13 amino acids. The germline V and J ends were trimmed by 2 bases and 4 bases, with 8 bases remaining between them. CDR1 LNHDA and CDR2 SQIVND come from the germline V gene (reference sequence). The whole variable domain, remainder taken from reference TRBV19 and TRBJ1-1, is DGGITQSPKYLFRKEGQNVTLSCEQNLNHDAMYWYRQDPGQGLRLIYYSQIVNDFQKGDIAEGYSVSREKKESFPLTVTSAQKNPTAFYLCASSIKSGTEAFFGQGTRLTVV.

The chain carries TRBV7-6 and TRBJ2-3; D is unresolved. V was clipped by 7 bases and J by 9 bases, with 5 bases between them. Germline V CDR1 and CDR2: SGHVS, FNYEAQ. This CDR3 is built from 9 residues. CDR3 protein: CASNKTQYF. As DNA, the CDR3 is TGTGCCAGCAACAAGACGCAGTATTTT. Together with reference TRBV7-6 and TRBJ2-3, the CDR3 gives the full variable domain: GAGVSQSPRYKVTKRGQDVALRCDPISGHVSLYWYRQALGQGPEFLTYFNYEAQQDKSGLPNDRFSAERPEGSISTLTIQRTEQRDSAMYRCASNKTQYFGPGTRLTVL.

The chain joins TRBV11-2 to TRBJ1-2; 7 nucleotides match TRBD1. V lost 3 bases to trimming and J lost 7 bases; unmatched junction nucleotides: 5. Germline V CDR1 and CDR2: SGHAT, FQNNGV. The CDR3 length is 13 residues. The CDR3 reads CASSLSGGSGYTF. CDR3 DNA: TGTGCCAGCAGCTTGTCAGGGGGTAGTGGCTACACCTTC.

V is TRBV19 and J is TRBJ2-1; 12 nucleotides line up with TRBD2. V dropped 10 bases and J dropped 8; count of bases not matched to a gene: 9. The CDR3 has 14 residues. CDR1 is LNHDA, CDR2 SQIVND, per germline (reference sequence). CDR3 bases: TGTGCCACTAGCGGGAGGGCCCGGGGCGATGAGCAGTTCTTC. Its protein is CATSGRARGDEQFF.

V usage is TRBV5-1 and J usage is TRBJ2-1; D gene unclear. From germline, CDR1 is SGHRS and CDR2 YFSETQ. Trimming cost V 1 base and J 5 bases, with 7 bases left between them. The CDR3 is 13 residues long. This chain's CDR3 is CASSLWGNNEQFF. DNA for the CDR3: TGCGCCAGCAGCTTGTGGGGAAACAATGAGCAGTTCTTC. Combining the CDR3 with reference TRBV5-1 and TRBJ2-1 gives the whole variable domain KAGVTQTPRYLIKTRGQQVTLSCSPISGHRSVSWYQQTPGQGLQFLFEYFSETQRNKGNFPGRFSGRQFSNSRSEMNVSTLELGDSALYLCASSLWGNNEQFFGPGTRLTVL.

The V call is TRBV19, the J call TRBJ1-5; 7 bases line up with TRBD1. The trim removed 6 bases at V and 0 bases at J, leaving 5 bases unmatched. Germline loops: CDR1 LNHDA, CDR2 SQIVND (reference sequence). The CDR3 sequence is 15 residues long. In nucleotides, the CDR3 is TGTGCCAGTAGCCGCACAGGGGATAGCAATCAGCCCCAGCATTTT. Translating gives CASSRTGDSNQPQHF.

V and J are TRBV7-2 and TRBJ1-6; D call uncertain. Germline V gives CDR1 SGHTA, CDR2 FQGNSA. The CDR3 is 15 amino acids. V was clipped by 0 bases and J by 7 bases, with 10 bases between them. CDR3 amino acids: CASSLALGSNSPLHF. The CDR3 nucleotides are TGTGCCAGCAGCTTAGCTCTGGGATCGAATTCACCCCTCCACTTT.

This rearrangement joins TRBV7-2 to TRBJ2-4; no reliable D call. V gave up 3 bases and J gave up 5 bases, with 11 bases separating them. Per germline, CDR1 SGHTA and CDR2 FQGNSA. The CDR3 is 14 residues long. CDR3: CASSFYGFQNIQYF. Written as DNA, the CDR3 is TGTGCCAGCAGCTTCTACGGGTTCCAAAACATTCAGTACTTC.

This chain joins TRBV21-1 and TRBJ2-5; TRBD2, the table's D call, was not compared with the DNA. TRBV21-1 is a pseudogene segment. The CDR3 length is 15 residues. This CDR3 is CASSKARWREETQYF. In DNA, the CDR3 is TGTGCCAGCAGCAAAGCGCGTTGGAGGGAAGAGACCCAGTACTTC.

This chain connects TRBV5-1 to TRBJ2-3; TRBD1 is a possible D gene (6 bases). CDR3 size: 15 residues. Germline CDR1 is SGHRS and CDR2 is YFSETQ. Trimming took off 2 bases at V and 2 bases at J, with 12 bases between the two ends. CDR3 in amino acids: CASSLGQKITDTQYF. The CDR3 nucleotides read TGCGCCAGCAGCTTAGGACAGAAAATCACAGATACGCAGTATTTT.

The chain recombines TRBV19 with TRBJ2-5, with 14 bases matching TRBD2. This CDR3 comprises 18 residues. Per the germline V gene, CDR1 is LNHDA and CDR2 is SQIVND (reference sequence). V lost 5 bases to trimming and J lost 1 base; unmatched junction nucleotides: 9. CDR3 nucleotide sequence: TGTGCCAGTAGTTCTACCGGGACTAGCGGGGGAGGCCAAGAGACCCAGTACTTC. Translation gives CASSSTGTSGGGQETQYF. Using reference TRBV19 and TRBJ2-5 for the parts outside the CDR3, the full variable domain is DGGITQSPKYLFRKEGQNVTLSCEQNLNHDAMYWYRQDPGQGLRLIYYSQIVNDFQKGDIAEGYSVSREKKESFPLTVTSAQKNPTAFYLCASSSTGTSGGGQETQYFGPGTRLLVL.

The rearrangement joins TRBV6-5 to TRBJ1-1; D unresolved. The V end was cut by 4 bases, the J end by 1 base, with 7 bases between. Germline V lookup: CDR1 MNHEY, CDR2 SVGAGI. This CDR3 spans 13 amino acids. The CDR3 DNA follows: TGTGCCAGCAGTTTCATGCAGAACACTGAAGCTTTCTTT. It codes for CASSFMQNTEAFF.

A remark on this clone: This specimen includes other DNA sequences encoding the same CDR3. The V gene is TRBV29-1, the J gene TRBJ1-1, with TRBD1 as a possible D gene (5 bases). The CDR3 runs to 15 residues. V lost 6 bases to trimming and J lost 1 base, with 18 bases between them. The germline gives CDR1 SQVTM, CDR2 ANQGSEA. The CDR3 here is CSVTWGGLSNTEAFF. The CDR3 DNA follows: TGCAGCGTCACATGGGGGGGTCTGTCGAACACTGAAGCTTTCTTT.

The chain's CDR3 is CASSLQQGYGYTF. As DNA, the CDR3 is TGCGCCAGCAGCTTGCAACAGGGTTATGGCTACACCTTC. The chain carries TRBV5-1 and TRBJ1-2; TRBD1 might be the D (6 bases). The V and J ends lost 1 base and 5 bases respectively, with 9 bases between them. The CDR3 is made up of 13 amino acids. Germline V lookup: CDR1 SGHRS, CDR2 YFSETQ.

The chain couples TRBV7-8 to TRBJ2-7; the D gene is possibly TRBD2 (6 bases). Per the germline V gene, CDR1 is SGHVS and CDR2 is FQNEAQ. The CDR3 covers 14 residues. V was cut by 1 base and J by 5 bases, with 12 bases left in between. CDR3 in DNA: TGTGCCAGCAGCTTAGGTTTGGGCGGGGACGAGCAGTACTTC. This translates into CASSLGLGGDEQYF.

The chain recombines TRBV5-1 with TRBJ2-5, with D perhaps matching TRBD1 (8 bases). Trimming removed 4 bases at V and 7 bases at J, with 17 bases between. The length of the CDR3 is 14 residues. Germline loops: CDR1 SGHRS, CDR2 YFSETQ. CDR3 in amino acids: CASSVQGGAATQYF. Here the CDR3 DNA reads TGCGCCAGCAGCGTACAGGGGGGGGCTGCGACCCAGTACTTC.

This clone was seen only a few times. This chain links TRBV11-2 with TRBJ1-2, with 8 bases fitting TRBD1. The CDR3 extends over 19 amino acids. Germline values: CDR1 SGHAT, CDR2 FQNNGV. Germline trimming cut 3 bases from V and 0 bases from J; bases unmatched to any gene: 15. CDR3 region: CASSFIGRRGLQTNYGYTF. CDR3 bases: TGTGCCAGCAGCTTTATCGGACGCAGGGGGCTCCAAACTAACTATGGCTACACCTTC.

This clone was seen a single time. The V gene is TRBV18, the J gene TRBJ1-1; 9 nucleotides match TRBD1. Germline V gene data show CDR1 as KGHSH and CDR2 as LQKENI. J lost 5 bases, V lost 3 bases, and 7 bases had no gene match. There are 15 residues in the CDR3. This CDR3 is CASSPLRTGETEAFF. DNA of the CDR3: TGTGCCAGCTCACCCCTAAGGACAGGGGAAACTGAAGCTTTCTTT.

The chain couples TRBV7-2 to TRBJ1-5; possible D gene TRBD1, 5 bases. The CDR3 sequence is 13 residues long. CDR1 is SGHTA and CDR2 is FQGNSA in the germline V gene. V gave up 1 base and J gave up 6 bases, with 7 bases separating them. The CDR3 here is CASSLDRLQPQHF. The CDR3 DNA reads TGTGCCAGCAGCTTAGACAGGCTTCAGCCCCAGCATTTT.

In its sample, this clone was seen once. The chain is built from TRBV10-3 and TRBJ2-1; the D is unclear. Germline-derived CDR1 and CDR2 are ENHRY and SYGVKD. This CDR3 has 15 residues. The germline V and J ends were trimmed by 4 bases and 0 bases, with 10 bases remaining between them. The CDR3, as DNA: TGTGCCATCAGTGTACCCCCCGGCTCCTACAATGAGCAGTTCTTC. Its protein product is CAISVPPGSYNEQFF.

This chain connects TRBV19 to TRBJ1-5; D not certain. Germline CDR1 LNHDA, CDR2 SQIVND (reference sequence). V was trimmed by 5 bases and J by 2 bases, leaving 10 bases between them. There are 14 residues in the CDR3. The CDR3 protein is CASSGGRRNQPQHF. CDR3 DNA sequence: TGTGCCAGTAGTGGAGGACGGCGCAATCAGCCCCAGCATTTT.

The chain is built from TRBV15 and TRBJ2-7; 9 nucleotides match TRBD1. The V segment lost 5 bases and the J segment 1 base; nucleotides outside the gene matches: 9. CDR1 and CDR2 (germline): LNHNV, YYDKDF (reference sequence). CDR3 length equals 16 residues. The CDR3 DNA sequence: TGTGCCACCAGCGGGGGACAGGGAACGGGATCCTACGAGCAGTACTTC. It is translated as CATSGGQGTGSYEQYF.

This clone was counted a single time. In the same sample, other DNA sequences code for this CDR3. J is TRBJ1-1 and V is TRBV6-5; D is unresolved. There are 15 residues in the CDR3. V dropped 0 bases and J dropped 1 base, with 9 bases sitting between them. Germline V gives CDR1 MNHEY, CDR2 SVGAGI. CDR3 protein: CASSYSNRPNTEAFF. The CDR3 nucleotides are TGTGCCAGCAGTTACTCGAACAGACCGAACACTGAAGCTTTCTTT.

The chain recombines TRBV6-5 with TRBJ1-4; TRBD1 might be the D (5 bases). CDR1 is MNHEY and CDR2 is SVGAGI in the germline V gene. This CDR3 spans 13 amino acids. Trimming removed 5 bases from V and 8 bases from J, with 12 bases in between. The CDR3 nucleotides read TGTGCCAGCAGTAAAGAATACAGGGAAAAACTGTTTTTT. It translates to CASSKEYREKLFF.